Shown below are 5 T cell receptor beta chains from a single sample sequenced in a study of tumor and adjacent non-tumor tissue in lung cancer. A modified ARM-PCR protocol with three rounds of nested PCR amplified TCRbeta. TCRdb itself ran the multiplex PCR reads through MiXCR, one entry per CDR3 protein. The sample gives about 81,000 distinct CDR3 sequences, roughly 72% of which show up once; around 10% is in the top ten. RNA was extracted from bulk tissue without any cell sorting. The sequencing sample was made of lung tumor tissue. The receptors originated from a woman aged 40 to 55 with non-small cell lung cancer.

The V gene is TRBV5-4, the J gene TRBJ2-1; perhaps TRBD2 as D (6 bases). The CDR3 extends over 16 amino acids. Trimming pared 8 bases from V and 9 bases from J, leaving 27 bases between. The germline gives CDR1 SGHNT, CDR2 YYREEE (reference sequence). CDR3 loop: CASSPRAIVGGGEQFF. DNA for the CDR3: TGTGCCAGTAGCCCCCGCGCTATAGTTGGGGGAGGTGAGCAGTTCTTC.

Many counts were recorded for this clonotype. CDR3 DNA sequence: TGTGCCAGCTGTAGGGCGCGAGAGACCCAGTACTTC. Protein sequence: CASCRARETQYF. The chain combines TRBV28 with TRBJ2-5; no clear D. The germline V gene has CDR1 MDHEN and CDR2 SYDVKM. The CDR3 is 12 amino acids. V dropped 8 bases and J dropped 4 bases, with 11 bases sitting between them.

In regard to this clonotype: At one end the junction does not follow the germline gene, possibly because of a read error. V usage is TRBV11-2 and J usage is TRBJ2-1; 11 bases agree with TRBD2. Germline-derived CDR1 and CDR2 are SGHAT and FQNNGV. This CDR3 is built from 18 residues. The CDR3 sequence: CASRSRIVTSGGLWEQFF. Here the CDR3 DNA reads TGCGCCAGCAGATCGCGCATCGTAACTAGCGGGGGACTATGGGAGCAGTTCTTC.

The CDR3 here is CASSHAYMVVTGELFF. CDR3 bases: TGTGCCAGCAGCCATGCTTACATGGTTGTCACAGGGGAGCTGTTTTTT. This chain links TRBV4-2 with TRBJ2-2, with unresolved D. Trimming removed 3 bases at V and 8 bases at J, with 19 bases between. The CDR3 loop spans 16 amino acids. Germline CDR1 is LGHNA and CDR2 is YNFKEQ.

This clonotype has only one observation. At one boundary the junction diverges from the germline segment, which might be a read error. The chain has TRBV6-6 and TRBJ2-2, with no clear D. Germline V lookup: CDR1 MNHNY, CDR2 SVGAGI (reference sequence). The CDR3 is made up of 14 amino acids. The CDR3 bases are TGTGCCAGCAGCGGCCACTCTTACACCCGGGAGCTGTTTTTT. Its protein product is CASSGHSYTRELFF.